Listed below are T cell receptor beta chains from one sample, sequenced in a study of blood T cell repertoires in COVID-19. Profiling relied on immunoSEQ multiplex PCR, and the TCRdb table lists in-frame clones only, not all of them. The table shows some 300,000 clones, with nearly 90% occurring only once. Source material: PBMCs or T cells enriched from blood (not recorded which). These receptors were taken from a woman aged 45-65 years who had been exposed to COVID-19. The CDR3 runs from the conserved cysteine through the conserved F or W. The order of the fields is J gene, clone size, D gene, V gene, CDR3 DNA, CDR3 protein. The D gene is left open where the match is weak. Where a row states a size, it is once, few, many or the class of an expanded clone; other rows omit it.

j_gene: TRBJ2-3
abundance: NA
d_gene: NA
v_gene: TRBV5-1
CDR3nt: TGCGCCAGCAGCTTATCTGGGGGCGAGGCAGATACGCAGTATTTT
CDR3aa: CASSLSGGEADTQYF

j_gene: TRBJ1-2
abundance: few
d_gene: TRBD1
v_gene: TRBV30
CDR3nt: TGTGCCTGGAGCCCTGGGACAGGGGTTGGCTACACCTTC
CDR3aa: CAWSPGTGVGYTF

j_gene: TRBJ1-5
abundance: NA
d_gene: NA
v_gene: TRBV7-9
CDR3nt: TGTGCCAGCAGCTTAGGGGCAGTTCAGCCCCAGCATTTT
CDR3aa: CASSLGAVQPQHF

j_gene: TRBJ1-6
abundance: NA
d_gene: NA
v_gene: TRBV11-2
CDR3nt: TGTGCCAGCAGCCCGCTGTTTCGGGGGTCGAATTCACCCCTCCACTTT
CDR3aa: CASSPLFRGSNSPLHF

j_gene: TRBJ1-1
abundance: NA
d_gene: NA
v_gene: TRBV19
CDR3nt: TGTGCCAGTAGTAAGACAGGGAACACTGAAGCTTTCTTT
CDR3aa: CASSKTGNTEAFF

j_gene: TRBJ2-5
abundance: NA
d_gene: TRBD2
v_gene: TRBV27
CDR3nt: TGTGCCAGCAGTCTGGGTTTGGGGGGGATCGGAGAGACCCAGTACTTC
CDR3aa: CASSLGLGGIGETQYF

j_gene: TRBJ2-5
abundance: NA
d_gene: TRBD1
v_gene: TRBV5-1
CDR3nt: TGCGCCAGCAGCTTGGCAACAGGGGAAGAGACCCAGTACTTC
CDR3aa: CASSLATGEETQYF

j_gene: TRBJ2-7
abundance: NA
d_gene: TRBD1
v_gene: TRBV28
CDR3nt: TGTGCCAGCAGCCACTCCCGGGACAGGGTGGACGAGCAGTACTTC
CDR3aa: CASSHSRDRVDEQYF

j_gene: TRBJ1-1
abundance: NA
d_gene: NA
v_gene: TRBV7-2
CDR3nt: TGTGCCAGCAGCTCGACAGGATATATGAACACTGAAGCTTTCTTT
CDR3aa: CASSSTGYMNTEAFF

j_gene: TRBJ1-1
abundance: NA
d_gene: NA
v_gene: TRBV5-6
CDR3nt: TGTGCCAGCACCCTTGGGGGCCGGAACACTGAAGCTTTCTTT
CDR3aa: CASTLGGRNTEAFF

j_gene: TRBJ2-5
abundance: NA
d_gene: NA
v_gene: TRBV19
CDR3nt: TGTGCCAGTAGTTGGGCCCAGGGGCAAGAGACCCAGTACTTC
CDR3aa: CASSWAQGQETQYF

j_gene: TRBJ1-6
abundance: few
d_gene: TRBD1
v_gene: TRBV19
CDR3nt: TGTGCCAGTAACACCCGACAGGGGGCGTCCTATAATTCACCCCTCCACTTT
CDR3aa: CASNTRQGASYNSPLHF

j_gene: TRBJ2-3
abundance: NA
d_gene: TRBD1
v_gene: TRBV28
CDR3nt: TGTGCCAGCAGTTTCTTGGGACAGGGGGCCTCAGATACGCAGTATTTT
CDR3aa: CASSFLGQGASDTQYF

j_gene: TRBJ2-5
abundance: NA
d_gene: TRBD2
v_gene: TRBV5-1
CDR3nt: TGCGCCAGCAGCTTGGTGCGGGGGGGCCCAGAGACCCAGTACTTC
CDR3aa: CASSLVRGGPETQYF

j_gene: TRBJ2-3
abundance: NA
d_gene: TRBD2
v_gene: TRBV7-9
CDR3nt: TGTGCCAGCAGCTCGCAGCTAGCGGGGGGTATCACAGATACGCAGTATTTT
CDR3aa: CASSSQLAGGITDTQYF

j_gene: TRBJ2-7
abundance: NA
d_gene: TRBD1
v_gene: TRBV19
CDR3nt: TGTGCCAGTACCCGAACGACAGGGCCCTACGAGCAGTACTTC
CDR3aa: CASTRTTGPYEQYF

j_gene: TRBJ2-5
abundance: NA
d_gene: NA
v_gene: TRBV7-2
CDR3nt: TGTGCCAGCAGCTTGGGGGGGCGGGAGACCCAGTACTTC
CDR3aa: CASSLGGRETQYF

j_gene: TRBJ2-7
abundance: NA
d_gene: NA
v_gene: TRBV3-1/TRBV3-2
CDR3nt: TGTGCCAGCAGCCACGCTAGCTCCTACGAGCAGTACTTC
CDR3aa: CASSHASSYEQYF

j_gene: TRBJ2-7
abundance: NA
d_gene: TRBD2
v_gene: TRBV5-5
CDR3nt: TGTGCCAGCAGCTGGGCAGGGACTAGGTACGAGCAGTACTTC
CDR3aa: CASSWAGTRYEQYF

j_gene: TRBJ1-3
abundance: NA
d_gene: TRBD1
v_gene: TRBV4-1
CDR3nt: TGCGCCAGCAGCCAAGATCCTGGCAGGGGGCCAAGCTCTGGAAACACCATATATTTT
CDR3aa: CASSQDPGRGPSSGNTIYF

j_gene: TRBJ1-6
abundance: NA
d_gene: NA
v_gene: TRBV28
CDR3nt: TGTGCCAGCAGCCGGCCGGGGGGAGATAATTCACCCCTCCACTTT
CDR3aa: CASSRPGGDNSPLHF

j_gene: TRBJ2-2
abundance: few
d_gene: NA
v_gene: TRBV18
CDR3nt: TGTGCCAGCTCACCCTTTTCTTCCACCGGGGAGCTGTTTTTT
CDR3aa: CASSPFSSTGELFF

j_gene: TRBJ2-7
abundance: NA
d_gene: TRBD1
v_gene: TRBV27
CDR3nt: TGTGCCAGCAGTTTATCAACAGGGGGAGACTACGAGCAGTACTTC
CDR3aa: CASSLSTGGDYEQYF

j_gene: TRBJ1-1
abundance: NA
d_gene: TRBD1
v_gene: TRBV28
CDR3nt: TGTGCCAGCAGTTCGGGACAGGGTAGCACTGAAGCTTTCTTT
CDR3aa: CASSSGQGSTEAFF

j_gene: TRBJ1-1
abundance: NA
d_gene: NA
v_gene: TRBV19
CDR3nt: TGTGCCACCAAAAAAGGAGAGAGGGCTGAAGCTTTCTTT
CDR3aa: CATKKGERAEAFF

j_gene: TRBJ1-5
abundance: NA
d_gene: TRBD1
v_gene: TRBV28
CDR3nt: TGTGCCAGCAGTCCCGGGGACAGGGTGACCCAGCCCCAGCATTTT
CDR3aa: CASSPGDRVTQPQHF

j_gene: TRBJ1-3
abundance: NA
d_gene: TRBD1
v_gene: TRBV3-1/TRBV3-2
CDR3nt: TGTGCCAGCAGCCCAGGGACAGGGGTATTCTCTGGAAACACCATATATTTT
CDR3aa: CASSPGTGVFSGNTIYF

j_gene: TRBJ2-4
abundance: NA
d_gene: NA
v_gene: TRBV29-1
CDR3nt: TGCAGCGTTGAAGAACAGGCTCACATAAGGGGAAACATTCAGTACTTC
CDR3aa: CSVEEQAHIRGNIQYF

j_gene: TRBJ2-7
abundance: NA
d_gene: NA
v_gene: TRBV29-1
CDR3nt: TGCAGCGCATGGGACAACTCCTACGAGCAGTACTTC
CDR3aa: CSAWDNSYEQYF

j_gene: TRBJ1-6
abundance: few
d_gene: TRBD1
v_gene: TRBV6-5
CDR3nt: TGTGCCAGCACCCCGAGGTCAGGGGGAGGATCACCCCTCCACTTT
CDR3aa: CASTPRSGGGSPLHF

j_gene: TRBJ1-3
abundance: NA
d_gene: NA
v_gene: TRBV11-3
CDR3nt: TGTGCCAGCAGCTTAGATGAATGGGCAGGCCTGACTACTGGAAACACCATATATTTT
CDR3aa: CASSLDEWAGLTTGNTIYF

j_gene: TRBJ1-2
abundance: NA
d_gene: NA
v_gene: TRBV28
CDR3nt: TGTGCCAGCAGTTCCGGGTACTATGGCTACACCTTC
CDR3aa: CASSSGYYGYTF

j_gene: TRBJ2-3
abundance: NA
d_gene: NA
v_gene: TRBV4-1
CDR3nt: TGCGCCAGCAGCCAAGATCGCAGGGATGGAGATACGCAGTATTTT
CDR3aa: CASSQDRRDGDTQYF

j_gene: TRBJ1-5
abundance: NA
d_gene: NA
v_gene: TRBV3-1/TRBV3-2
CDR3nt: TGTGCCAGCAGCCAAGATCCAGGGTTGAATCAGCCCCAGCATTTT
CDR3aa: CASSQDPGLNQPQHF

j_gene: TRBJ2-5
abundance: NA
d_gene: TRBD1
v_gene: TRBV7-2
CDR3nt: TGTGCCAGCAGCAAGTGGGGACAGGGGGAAGGAGAGACCCAGTACTTC
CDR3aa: CASSKWGQGEGETQYF

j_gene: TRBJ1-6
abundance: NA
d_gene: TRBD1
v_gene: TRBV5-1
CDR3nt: TGCGCCAGCAGCTTGGAGGGACAGGGGGCGCGAATCTATAATTCACCCCTCCACTTT
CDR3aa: CASSLEGQGARIYNSPLHF

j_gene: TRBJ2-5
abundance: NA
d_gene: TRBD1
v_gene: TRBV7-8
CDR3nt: TGTGCCAGCAGCTTATGGGGACAGCAAGAGACCCAGTACTTC
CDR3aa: CASSLWGQQETQYF

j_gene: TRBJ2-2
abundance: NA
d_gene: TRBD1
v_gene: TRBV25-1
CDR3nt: TGTGCCAGCAGTGAGGGACAGGGGGCTAACACCGGGGAGCTGTTTTTT
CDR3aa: CASSEGQGANTGELFF

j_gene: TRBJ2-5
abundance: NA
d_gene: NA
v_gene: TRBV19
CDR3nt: TGTGCCAGTAGTCATCCGGGAGCCCAAGAGACCCAGTACTTC
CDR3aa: CASSHPGAQETQYF

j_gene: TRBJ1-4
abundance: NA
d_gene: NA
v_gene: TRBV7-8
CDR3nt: TGTGCCAGCAGCTTAGGGGGGACAAGCGATGAAAAACTGTTTTTT
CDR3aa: CASSLGGTSDEKLFF

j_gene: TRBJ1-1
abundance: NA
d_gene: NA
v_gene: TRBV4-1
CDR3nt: TGCGCCAGCAGCCAAGGTGCAGAGGGGAACACTGAAGCTTTCTTT
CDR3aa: CASSQGAEGNTEAFF

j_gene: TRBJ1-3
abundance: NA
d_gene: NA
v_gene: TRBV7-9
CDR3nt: TGTGCCAGCAGCTTATTCCCGGCTGGAAACACCATATATTTT
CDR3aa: CASSLFPAGNTIYF

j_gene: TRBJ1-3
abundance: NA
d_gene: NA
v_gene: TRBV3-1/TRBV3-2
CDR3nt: TGTGCCAGCAGCCCCGGGAGTGGAAACACCATATATTTT
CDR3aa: CASSPGSGNTIYF

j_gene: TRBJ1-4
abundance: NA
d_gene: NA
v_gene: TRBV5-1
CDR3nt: TGCGCCAGCAGCGAACAAACAGTCGGGGGTGAAAAACTGTTTTTT
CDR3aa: CASSEQTVGGEKLFF